This T cell receptor beta chain was sequenced for a study of blood T cell repertoires in COVID-19. About the study: Collection of acute and convalescent COVID-19 samples took place in the United States, Italy and Spain. Nucleic acid was either cDNA or gDNA, and it came from T cells, B-cell-depleted T cells, or PBMCs.

Assay: immunoSEQ multiplex PCR; the TCRdb copy retains only in-frame clones and omits some. The sample includes 200,000 to 250,000 clones, around 86% of them seen just once. Trimming took 4 bases from V and 6 from J, leaving 4 bases between them. This CDR3 is 11 amino acids long. Germline loops: CDR1 SGHAT, CDR2 FQNNGV. V usage is TRBV11-2 and J usage is TRBJ2-1; D remains ambiguous. The sequence was collected from a man aged 45 to 65 with acute or convalescent COVID-19. Sequenced material: peripheral blood. The CDR3 bases are TGTGCCAGCAGCTCATCCAATGAGCAGTTCTTC. Translated: CASSSSNEQFF.